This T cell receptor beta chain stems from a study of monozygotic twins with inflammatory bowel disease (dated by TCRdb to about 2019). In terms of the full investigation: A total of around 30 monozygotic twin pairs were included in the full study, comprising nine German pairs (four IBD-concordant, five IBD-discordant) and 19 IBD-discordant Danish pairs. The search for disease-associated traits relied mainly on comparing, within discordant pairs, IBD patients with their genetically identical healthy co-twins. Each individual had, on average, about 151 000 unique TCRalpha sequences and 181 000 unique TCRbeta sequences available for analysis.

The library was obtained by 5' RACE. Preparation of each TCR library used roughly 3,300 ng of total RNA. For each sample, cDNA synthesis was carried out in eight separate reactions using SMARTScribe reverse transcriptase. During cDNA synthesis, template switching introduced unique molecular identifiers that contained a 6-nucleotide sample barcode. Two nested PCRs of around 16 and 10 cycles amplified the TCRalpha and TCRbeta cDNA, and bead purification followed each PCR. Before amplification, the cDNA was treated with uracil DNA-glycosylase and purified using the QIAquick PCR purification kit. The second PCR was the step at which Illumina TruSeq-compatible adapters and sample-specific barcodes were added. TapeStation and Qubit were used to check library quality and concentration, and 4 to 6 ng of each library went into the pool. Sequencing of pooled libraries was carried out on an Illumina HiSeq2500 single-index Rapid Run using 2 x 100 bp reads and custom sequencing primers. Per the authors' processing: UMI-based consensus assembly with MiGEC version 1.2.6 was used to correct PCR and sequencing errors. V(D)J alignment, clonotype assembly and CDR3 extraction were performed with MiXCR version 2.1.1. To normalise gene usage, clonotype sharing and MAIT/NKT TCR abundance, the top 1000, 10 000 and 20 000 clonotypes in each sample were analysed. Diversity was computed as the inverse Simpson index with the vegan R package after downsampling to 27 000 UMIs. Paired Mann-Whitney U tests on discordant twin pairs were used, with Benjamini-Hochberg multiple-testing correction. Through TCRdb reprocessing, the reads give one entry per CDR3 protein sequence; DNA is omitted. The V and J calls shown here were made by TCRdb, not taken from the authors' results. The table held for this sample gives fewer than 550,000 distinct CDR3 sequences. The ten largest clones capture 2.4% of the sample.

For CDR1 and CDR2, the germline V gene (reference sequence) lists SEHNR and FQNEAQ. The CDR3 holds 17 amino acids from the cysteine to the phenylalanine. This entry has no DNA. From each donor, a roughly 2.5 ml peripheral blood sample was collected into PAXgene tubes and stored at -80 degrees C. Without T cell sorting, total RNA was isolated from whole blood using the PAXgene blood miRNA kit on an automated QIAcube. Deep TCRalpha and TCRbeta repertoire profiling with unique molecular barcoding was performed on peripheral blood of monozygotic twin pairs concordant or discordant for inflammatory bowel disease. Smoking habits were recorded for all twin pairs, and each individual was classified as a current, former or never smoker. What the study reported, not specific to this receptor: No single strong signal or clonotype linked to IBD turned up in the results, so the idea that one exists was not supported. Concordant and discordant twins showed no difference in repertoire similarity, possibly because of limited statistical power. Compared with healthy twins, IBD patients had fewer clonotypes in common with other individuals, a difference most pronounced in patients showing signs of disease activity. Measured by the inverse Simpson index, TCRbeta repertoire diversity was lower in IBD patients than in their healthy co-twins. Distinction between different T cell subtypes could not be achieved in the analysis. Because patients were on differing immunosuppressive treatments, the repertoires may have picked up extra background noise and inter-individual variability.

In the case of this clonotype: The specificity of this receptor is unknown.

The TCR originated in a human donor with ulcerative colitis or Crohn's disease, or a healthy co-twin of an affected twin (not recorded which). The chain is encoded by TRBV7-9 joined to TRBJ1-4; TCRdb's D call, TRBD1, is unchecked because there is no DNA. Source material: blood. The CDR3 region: CASSLDPGQGEDEKLFF.